The 5 T cell receptor beta chains below all came from one sample that was sequenced in a study of blood T cell repertoires in COVID-19. Clones were read by immunoSEQ multiplex PCR, and TCRdb kept only the in-frame ones, dropping some. The sample includes about 260,000 clones, over 70% of them seen just once. Source material: PBMCs or T cells enriched from blood (not recorded which). The receptors shown here come from a woman in her thirties or forties who had been exposed to COVID-19.

The chain recombines TRBV2 with TRBJ2-2, with 11 bases fitting TRBD2. The CDR3 covers 16 residues. The V segment lost 7 bases and the J segment 5 bases; nucleotides outside the gene matches: 9. CDR1 and CDR2 from the germline V gene are SNHLY and FYNNEI. This chain's CDR3 is CASTGLAVMGTGELFF. The CDR3 DNA sequence: TGTGCCAGCACGGGACTAGCGGTAATGGGAACCGGGGAGCTGTTTTTT.

CDR3 sequence: CASSEYAPFLAGAYNEQFF. DNA for the CDR3: TGTGCCAGCAGTGAATATGCCCCATTCCTAGCGGGAGCTTACAATGAGCAGTTCTTC. V is TRBV6-1 and J is TRBJ2-1, with TRBD2 identical over 10 bases. Germline assignment: CDR1 MNHNS and CDR2 SASEGT. The V gene end was trimmed by 2 bases and the J gene end by 4 bases; junction bases not matched to a gene: 14. The CDR3 loop spans 19 amino acids.

This chain links TRBV28 with TRBJ2-5; no clear D. The germline gives CDR1 MDHEN, CDR2 SYDVKM. This CDR3 has 13 residues. The ends were cut back, 3 bases at V and 5 bases at J, with 10 bases in the middle. The CDR3 here is CASSFEDAETQYF. CDR3 in DNA: TGTGCCAGCAGTTTTGAGGATGCGGAGACCCAGTACTTC.

This clone was recorded only once. The V gene is TRBV11-2, the J gene TRBJ2-4, with 8 bases matching TRBD2. V trimming: 8 bases; J trimming: 3 bases; junction bases outside the gene matches: 6. From germline, CDR1 is SGHAT and CDR2 FQNNGV. The CDR3 runs to 14 residues. Here the CDR3 reads CASATGTSKNIQYF. The CDR3, as DNA: TGTGCCAGCGCTACTGGGACTAGCAAAAACATTCAGTACTTC.

This chain connects TRBV9 to TRBJ1-1; no clear D gene. Germline V gene sequence: CDR1 SGDLS, CDR2 YYNGEE. Trimming took 0 bases from V and 7 from J, leaving 16 bases between them. This CDR3 contains 15 residues. Here the CDR3 DNA reads TGTGCCAGCAGCGTAGGAGCCAAGGGAGAGAGTGAAGCTTTCTTT. Translated: CASSVGAKGESEAFF. The full variable domain, its missing parts supplied by reference TRBV9 and TRBJ1-1, is DSGVTQTPKHLITATGQRVTLRCSPRSGDLSVYWYQQSLDQGLQFLIQYYNGEERAKGNILERFSAQQFPDLHSELNLSSLELGDSALYFCASSVGAKGESEAFFGQGTRLTVV.